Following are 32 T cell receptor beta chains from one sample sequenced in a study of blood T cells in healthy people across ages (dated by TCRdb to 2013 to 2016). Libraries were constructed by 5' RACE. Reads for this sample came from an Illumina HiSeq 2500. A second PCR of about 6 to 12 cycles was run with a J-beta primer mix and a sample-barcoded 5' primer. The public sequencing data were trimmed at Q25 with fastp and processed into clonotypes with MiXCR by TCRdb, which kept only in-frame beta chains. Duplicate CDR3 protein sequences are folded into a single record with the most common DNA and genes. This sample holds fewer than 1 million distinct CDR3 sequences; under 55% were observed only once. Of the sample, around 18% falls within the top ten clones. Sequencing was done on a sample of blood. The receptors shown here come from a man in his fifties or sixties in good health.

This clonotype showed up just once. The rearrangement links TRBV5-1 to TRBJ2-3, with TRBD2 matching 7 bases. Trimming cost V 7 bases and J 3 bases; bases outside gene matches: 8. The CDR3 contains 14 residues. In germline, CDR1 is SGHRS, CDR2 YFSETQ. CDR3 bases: TGCGCCAGCGTCTCCCAAGCGGGGACAGATACGCAGTATTTT. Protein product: CASVSQAGTDTQYF.

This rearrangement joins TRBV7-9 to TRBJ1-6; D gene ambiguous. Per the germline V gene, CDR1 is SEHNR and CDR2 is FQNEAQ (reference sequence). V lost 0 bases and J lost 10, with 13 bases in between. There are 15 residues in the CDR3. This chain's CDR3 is CASSLAGSTKSPLHF. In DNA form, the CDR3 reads TGTGCCAGCAGCTTAGCAGGCAGCACGAAGTCACCCCTCCACTTT.

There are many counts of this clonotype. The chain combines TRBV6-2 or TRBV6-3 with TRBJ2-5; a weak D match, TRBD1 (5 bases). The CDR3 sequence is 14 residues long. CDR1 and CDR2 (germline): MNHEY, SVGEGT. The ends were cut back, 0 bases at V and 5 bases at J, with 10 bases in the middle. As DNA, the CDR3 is TGTGCCAGCAGTTACTCGGCAGGGTGGGAGACCCAGTACTTC. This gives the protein CASSYSAGWETQYF.

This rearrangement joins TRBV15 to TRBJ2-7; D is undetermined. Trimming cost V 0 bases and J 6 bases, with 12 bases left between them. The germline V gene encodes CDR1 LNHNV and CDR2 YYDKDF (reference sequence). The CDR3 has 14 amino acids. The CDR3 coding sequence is TGTGCCACCAGCAGAGATGTCCCTACCTGCGAGCAGTACTTC. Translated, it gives CATSRDVPTCEQYF.

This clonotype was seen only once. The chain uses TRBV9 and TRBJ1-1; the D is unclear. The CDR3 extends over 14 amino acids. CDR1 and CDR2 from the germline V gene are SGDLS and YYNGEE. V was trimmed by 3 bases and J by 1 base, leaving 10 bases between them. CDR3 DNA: TGTGCCAGCAGCGCCTCGCATCAGAACACTGAAGCTTTCTTT. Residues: CASSASHQNTEAFF.

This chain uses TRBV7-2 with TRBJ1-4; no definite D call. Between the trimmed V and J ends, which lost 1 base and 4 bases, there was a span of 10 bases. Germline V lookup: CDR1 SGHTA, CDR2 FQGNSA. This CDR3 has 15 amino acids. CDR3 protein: CASSLDVGSNEKLFF. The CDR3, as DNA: TGTGCCAGCAGCTTAGACGTCGGGAGTAATGAAAAACTGTTTTTT.

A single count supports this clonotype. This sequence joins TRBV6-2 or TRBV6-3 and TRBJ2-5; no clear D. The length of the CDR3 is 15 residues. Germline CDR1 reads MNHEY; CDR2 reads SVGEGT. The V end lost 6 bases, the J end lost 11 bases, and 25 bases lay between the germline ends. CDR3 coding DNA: TGTGCCAGCAGCCCCTTGGCCGCAAAGAACTACGTGCAGTACTTC. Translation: CASSPLAAKNYVQYF.

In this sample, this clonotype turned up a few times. As DNA, the CDR3 is TGTGCCAGCAGCTTGGCAAGTTTCGGACTAGCGGGGGGATTGGCCCAAGAGACCCAGTACTTC. Protein: CASSLASFGLAGGLAQETQYF. J is TRBJ2-5 and V is TRBV5-5; 14 bases fit TRBD2. The ends lost 0 bases at V and 1 base at J; junction bases unmatched: 14. CDR3 length: 21 residues. CDR1 and CDR2 from the germline V gene are SGHKS and YYEKEE (reference sequence). Filled out from reference TRBV5-5 and TRBJ2-5, the complete variable domain reads DAGVTQSPTHLIKTRGQQVTLRCSPISGHKSVSWYQQVLGQGPQFIFQYYEKEERGRGNFPDRFSARQFPNYSSELNVNALLLGDSALYLCASSLASFGLAGGLAQETQYFGPGTRLLVL.

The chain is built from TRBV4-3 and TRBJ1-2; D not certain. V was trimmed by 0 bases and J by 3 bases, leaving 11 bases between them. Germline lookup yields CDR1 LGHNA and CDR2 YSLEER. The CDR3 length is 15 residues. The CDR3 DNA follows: TGCGCCAGCAGCCAAGATCATGTATTCCACTATGGCTACACCTTC. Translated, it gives CASSQDHVFHYGYTF.

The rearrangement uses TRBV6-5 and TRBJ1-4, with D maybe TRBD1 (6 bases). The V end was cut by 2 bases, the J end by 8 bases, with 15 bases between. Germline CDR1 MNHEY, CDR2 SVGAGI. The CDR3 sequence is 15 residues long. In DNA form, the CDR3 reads TGTGCCAGCAGTTACGGGGGCTCGCGGGGGGAAAAACTGTTTTTT. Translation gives CASSYGGSRGEKLFF.

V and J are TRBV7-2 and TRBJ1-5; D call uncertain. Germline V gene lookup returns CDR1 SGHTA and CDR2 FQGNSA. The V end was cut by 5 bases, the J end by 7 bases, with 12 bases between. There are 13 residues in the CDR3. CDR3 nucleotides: TGTGCCAGCAGCCACGGAGGAGACCAGCCCCAGCATTTT. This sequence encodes CASSHGGDQPQHF.

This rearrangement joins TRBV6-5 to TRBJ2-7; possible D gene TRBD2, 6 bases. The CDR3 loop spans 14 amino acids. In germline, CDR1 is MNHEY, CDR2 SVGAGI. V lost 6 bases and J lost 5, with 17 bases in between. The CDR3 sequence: CASRTDAGRDEQYF. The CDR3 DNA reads TGTGCCAGCAGAACCGATGCGGGGCGGGACGAGCAGTACTTC.

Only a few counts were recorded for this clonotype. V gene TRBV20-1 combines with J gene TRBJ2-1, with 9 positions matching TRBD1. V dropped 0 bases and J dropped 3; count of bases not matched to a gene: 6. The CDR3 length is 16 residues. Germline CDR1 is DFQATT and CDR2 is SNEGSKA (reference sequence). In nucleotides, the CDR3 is TGCAGTGCTAGAGACACAGGGGGCGAAAACTACAATGAGCAGTTCTTC. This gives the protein CSARDTGGENYNEQFF.

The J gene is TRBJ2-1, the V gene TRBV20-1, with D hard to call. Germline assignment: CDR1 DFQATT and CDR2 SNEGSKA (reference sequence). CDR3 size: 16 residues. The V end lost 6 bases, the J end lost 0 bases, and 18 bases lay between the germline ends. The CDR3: CSADDPKGSSYNEQFF. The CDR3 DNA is TGCAGTGCAGATGATCCCAAGGGCAGCTCCTACAATGAGCAGTTCTTC.

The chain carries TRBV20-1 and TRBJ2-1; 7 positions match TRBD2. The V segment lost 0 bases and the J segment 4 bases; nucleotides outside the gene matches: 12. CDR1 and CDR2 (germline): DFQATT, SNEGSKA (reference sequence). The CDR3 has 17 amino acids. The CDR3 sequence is CSARDFVGGEGYNEQFF. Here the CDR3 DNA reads TGCAGTGCTAGAGATTTTGTAGGAGGGGAGGGGTACAATGAGCAGTTCTTC.

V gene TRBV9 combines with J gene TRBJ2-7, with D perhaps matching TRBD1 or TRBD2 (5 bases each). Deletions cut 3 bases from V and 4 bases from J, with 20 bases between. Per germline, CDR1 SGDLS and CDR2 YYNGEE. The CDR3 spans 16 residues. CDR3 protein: CASSAPKDGAQYEQYF. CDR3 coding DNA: TGTGCCAGCAGCGCGCCAAAAGACGGGGCCCAATACGAGCAGTACTTC.

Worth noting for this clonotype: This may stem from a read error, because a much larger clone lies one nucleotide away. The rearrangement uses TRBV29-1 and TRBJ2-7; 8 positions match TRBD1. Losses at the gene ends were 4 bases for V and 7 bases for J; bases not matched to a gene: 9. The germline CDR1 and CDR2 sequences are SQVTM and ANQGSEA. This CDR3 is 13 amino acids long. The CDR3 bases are TGCAGCGTTGCCGGACAGGGTATAAATGAGCAGTACTTC. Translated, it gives CSVAGQGINEQYF.

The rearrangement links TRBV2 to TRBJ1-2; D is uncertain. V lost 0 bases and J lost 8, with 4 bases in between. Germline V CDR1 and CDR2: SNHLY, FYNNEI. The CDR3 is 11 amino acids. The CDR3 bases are TGTGCCAGCAGTGAAGCAGGGGGCTACACCTTC. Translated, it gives CASSEAGGYTF.

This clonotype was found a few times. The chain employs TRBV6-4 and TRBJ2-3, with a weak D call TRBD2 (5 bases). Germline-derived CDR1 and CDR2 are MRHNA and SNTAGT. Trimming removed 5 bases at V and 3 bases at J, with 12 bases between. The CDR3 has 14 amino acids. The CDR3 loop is CASSNRDSTDTQYF. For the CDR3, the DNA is TGTGCCAGCAGTAACCGGGATTCAACAGATACGCAGTATTTT.

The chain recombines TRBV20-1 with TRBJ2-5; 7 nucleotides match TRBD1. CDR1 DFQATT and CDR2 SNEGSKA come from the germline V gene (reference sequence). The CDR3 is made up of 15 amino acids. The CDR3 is CSRQGLRGPQETQYF. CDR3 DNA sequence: TGCAGCAGACAGGGCCTCAGGGGTCCCCAAGAGACCCAGTACTTC.

The DNA for the CDR3 is TGTGCCAGCAGTGAGGCGGGGAGAGGGAAAGCTTTCTTT. Translation gives CASSEAGRGKAFF. This chain uses TRBV2 with TRBJ1-1; no reliable D call. This CDR3 has 13 amino acids. CDR1 is SNHLY, CDR2 FYNNEI, per germline. Trimming stripped 3 bases from V and 9 bases from J, with 14 bases between.

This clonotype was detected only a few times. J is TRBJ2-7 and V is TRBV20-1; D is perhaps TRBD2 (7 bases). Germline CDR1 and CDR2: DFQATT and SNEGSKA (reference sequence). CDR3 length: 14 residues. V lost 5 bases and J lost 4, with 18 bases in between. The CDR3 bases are TGCAGTGCTCCGGGGGGCGGGAGCCGGTACGAGCAGTACTTC. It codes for CSAPGGGSRYEQYF.

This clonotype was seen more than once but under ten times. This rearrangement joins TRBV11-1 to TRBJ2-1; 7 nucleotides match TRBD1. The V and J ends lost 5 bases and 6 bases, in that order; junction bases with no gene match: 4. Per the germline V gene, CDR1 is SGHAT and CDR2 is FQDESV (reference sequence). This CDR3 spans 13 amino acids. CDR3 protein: CASSADRANEQFF. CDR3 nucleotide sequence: TGTGCCAGCAGCGCAGACAGGGCCAATGAGCAGTTCTTC. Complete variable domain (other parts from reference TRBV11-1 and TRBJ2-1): EAEVAQSPRYKITEKSQAVAFWCDPISGHATLYWYRQILGQGPELLVQFQDESVVDDSQLPKDRFSAERLKGVDSTLKIQPAELGDSAMYLCASSADRANEQFFGPGTRLTVL.

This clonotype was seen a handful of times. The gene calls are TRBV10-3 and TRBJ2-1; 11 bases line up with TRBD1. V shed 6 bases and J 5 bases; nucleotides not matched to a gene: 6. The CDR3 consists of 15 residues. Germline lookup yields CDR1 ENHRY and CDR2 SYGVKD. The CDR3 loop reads CAISMGQGVDNEQFF. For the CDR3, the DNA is TGTGCCATCAGCATGGGACAGGGGGTGGACAATGAGCAGTTCTTC.

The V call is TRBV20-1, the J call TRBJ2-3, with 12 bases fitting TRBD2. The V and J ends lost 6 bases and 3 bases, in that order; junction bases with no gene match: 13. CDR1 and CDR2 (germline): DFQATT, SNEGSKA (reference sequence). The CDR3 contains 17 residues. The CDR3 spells CSASGPSGGAGTDTQYF. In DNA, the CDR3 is TGCAGTGCCAGCGGGCCTAGCGGGGGGGCCGGGACAGATACGCAGTATTTT.

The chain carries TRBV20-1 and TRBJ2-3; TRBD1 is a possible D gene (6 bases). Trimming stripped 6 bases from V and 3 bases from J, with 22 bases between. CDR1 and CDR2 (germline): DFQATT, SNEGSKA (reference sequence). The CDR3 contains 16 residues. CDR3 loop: CSAPNILGAGTDTQYF. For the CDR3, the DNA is TGCAGTGCCCCCAATATCCTGGGGGCGGGTACAGATACGCAGTATTTT.

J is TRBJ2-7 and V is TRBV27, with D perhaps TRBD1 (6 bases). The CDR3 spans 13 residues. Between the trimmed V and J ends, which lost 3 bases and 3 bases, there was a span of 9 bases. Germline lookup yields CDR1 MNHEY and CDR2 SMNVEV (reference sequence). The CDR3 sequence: CASSFGDNYEQYF. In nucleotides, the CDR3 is TGTGCCAGCAGTTTTGGGGACAACTACGAGCAGTACTTC.

CDR3 bases: TGCGCCAGCAGCCAGGGGGGGGTCCACAATGAGCAGTTCTTC. Protein sequence: CASSQGGVHNEQFF. The chain recombines TRBV4-3 with TRBJ2-1; 7 nucleotides line up with TRBD2. CDR1 LGHNA and CDR2 YSLEER come from the germline V gene. V shed 3 bases, J shed 5 bases, and the junction held 4 bases outside the gene matches. This CDR3 has 14 residues.

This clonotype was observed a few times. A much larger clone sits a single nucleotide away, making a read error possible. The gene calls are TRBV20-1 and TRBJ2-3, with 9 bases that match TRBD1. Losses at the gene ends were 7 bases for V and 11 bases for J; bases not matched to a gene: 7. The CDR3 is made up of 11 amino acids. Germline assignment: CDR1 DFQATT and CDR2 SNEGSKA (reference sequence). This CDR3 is CSVPRDRVQYF. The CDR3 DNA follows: TGCAGTGTCCCAAGGGACAGGGTGCAGTATTTT.

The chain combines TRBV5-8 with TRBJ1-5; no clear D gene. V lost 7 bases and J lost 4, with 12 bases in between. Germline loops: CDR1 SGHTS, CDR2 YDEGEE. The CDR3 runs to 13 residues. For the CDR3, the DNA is TGTGCCAGCCCTACTCAGTTGAATCAGCCCCAGCATTTT. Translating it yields CASPTQLNQPQHF. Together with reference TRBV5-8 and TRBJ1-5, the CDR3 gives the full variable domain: EAGVTQSPTHLIKTRGQQATLRCSPISGHTSVYWYQQALGLGLQFLLWYDEGEERNRGNFPPRFSGRQFPNYSSELNVNALELEDSALYLCASPTQLNQPQHFGDGTRLSIL.

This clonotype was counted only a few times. The CDR3: CASKAGGASNQPQHF. The CDR3 nucleotides are TGTGCCAGCAAGGCGGGGGGAGCAAGCAATCAGCCCCAGCATTTT. The gene calls are TRBV28 and TRBJ1-5; possibly TRBD1 for D (5 bases). Germline CDR1 MDHEN, CDR2 SYDVKM. This CDR3 region has 15 residues. V lost 7 bases and J lost 1, with 14 bases in between.

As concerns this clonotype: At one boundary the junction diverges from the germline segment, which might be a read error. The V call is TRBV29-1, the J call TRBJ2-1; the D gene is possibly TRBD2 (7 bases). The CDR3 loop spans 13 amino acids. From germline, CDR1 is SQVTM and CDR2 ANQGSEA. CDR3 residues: CSVRGASYDEQFF. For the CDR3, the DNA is TGCAGCGTTCGGGGGGCCTCCTACGATGAGCAGTTCTTC.